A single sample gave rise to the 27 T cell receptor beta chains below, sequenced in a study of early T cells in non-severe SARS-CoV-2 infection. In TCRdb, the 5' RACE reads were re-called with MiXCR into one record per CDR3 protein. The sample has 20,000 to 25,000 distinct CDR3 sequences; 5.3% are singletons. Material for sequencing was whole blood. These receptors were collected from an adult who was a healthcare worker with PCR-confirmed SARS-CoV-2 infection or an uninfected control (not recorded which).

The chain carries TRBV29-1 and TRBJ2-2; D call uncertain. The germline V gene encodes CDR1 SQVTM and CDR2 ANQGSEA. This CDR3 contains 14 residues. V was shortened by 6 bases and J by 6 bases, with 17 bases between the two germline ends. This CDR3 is CSVPASGLPGELFF. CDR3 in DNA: TGCAGCGTACCCGCCAGTGGTTTACCCGGGGAGCTGTTTTTT.

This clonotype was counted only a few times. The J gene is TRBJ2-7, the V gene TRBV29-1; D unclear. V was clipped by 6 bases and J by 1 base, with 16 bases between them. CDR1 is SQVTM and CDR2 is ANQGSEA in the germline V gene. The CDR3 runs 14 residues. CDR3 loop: CSVRVGSPSYEQYF. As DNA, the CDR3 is TGCAGCGTCCGGGTTGGATCACCTTCCTACGAGCAGTACTTC.

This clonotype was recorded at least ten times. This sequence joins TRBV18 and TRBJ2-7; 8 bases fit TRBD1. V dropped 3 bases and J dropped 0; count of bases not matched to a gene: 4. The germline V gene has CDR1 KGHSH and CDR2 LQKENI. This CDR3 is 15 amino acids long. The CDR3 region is CASSPGQGSSYEQYV. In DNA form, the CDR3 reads TGTGCCAGCTCACCCGGACAGGGAAGCTCCTACGAGCAGTACGTC.

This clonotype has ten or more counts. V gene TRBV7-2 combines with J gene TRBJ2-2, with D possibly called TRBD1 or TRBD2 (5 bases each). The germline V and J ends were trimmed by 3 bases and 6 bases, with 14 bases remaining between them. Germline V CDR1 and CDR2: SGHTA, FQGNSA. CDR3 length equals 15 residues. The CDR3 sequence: CASSLGTPRSGELFF. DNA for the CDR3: TGTGCCAGCAGCTTGGGGACCCCGAGGTCCGGGGAGCTGTTTTTT.

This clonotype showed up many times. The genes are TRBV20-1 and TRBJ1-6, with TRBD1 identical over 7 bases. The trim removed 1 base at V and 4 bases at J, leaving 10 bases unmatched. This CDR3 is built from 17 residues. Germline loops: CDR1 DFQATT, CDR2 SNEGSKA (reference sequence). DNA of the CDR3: TGCAGTGCTAGAGCCGTAGGTGACAGGGTTTATAATTCACCCCTCCACTTT. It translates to CSARAVGDRVYNSPLHF.

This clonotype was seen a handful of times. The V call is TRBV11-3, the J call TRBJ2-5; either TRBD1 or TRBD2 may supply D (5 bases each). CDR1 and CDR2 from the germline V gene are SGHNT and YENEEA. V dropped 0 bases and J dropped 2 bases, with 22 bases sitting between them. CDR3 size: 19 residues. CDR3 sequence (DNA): TGTGCCAGCAGCTTAGATCGGTTGGCAATTCCGGGGCTTCAAGAGACCCAGTACTTC. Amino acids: CASSLDRLAIPGLQETQYF. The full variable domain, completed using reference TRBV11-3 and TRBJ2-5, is EAGVVQSPRYKIIEKKQPVAFWCNPISGHNTLYWYLQNLGQGPELLIRYENEEAVDDSQLPKDRFSAERLKGVDSTLKIQPAELGDSAVYLCASSLDRLAIPGLQETQYFGPGTRLLVL.

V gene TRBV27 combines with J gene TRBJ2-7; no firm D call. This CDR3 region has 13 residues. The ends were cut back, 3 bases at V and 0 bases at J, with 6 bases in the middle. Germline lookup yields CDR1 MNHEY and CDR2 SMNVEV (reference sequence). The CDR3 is CASSFVSSYEQYF. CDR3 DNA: TGTGCCAGCAGTTTCGTGAGCTCCTACGAGCAGTACTTC.

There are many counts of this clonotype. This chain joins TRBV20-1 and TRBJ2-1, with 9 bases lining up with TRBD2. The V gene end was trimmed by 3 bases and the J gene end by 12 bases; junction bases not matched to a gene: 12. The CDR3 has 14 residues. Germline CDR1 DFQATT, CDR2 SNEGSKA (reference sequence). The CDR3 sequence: CSARWLAGPGWQFF. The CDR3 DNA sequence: TGCAGTGCTAGGTGGCTAGCGGGACCCGGGTGGCAGTTCTTC.

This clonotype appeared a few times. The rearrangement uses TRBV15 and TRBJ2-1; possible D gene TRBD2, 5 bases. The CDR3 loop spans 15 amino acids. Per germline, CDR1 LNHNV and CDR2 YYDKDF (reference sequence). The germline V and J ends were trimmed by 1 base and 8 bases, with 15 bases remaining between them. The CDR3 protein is CATSRGTSRRHEQFF. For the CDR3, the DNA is TGTGCCACCAGCAGAGGTACTAGTAGAAGGCATGAGCAGTTCTTC.

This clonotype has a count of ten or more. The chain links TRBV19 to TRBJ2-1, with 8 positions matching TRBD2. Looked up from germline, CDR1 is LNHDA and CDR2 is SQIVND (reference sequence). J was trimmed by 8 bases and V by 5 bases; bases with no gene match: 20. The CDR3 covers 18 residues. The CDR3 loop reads CASSPHVSGRANLHEQFF. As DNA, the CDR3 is TGTGCCAGTAGTCCCCACGTCTCCGGGAGGGCCAACCTCCATGAGCAGTTCTTC.

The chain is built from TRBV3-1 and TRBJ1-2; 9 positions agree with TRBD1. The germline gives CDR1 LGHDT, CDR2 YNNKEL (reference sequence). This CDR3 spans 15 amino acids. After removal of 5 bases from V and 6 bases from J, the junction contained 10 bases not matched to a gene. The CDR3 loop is CASSTIQGARNGYTF. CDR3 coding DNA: TGTGCCAGCAGCACAATACAGGGGGCGCGTAATGGCTACACCTTC.

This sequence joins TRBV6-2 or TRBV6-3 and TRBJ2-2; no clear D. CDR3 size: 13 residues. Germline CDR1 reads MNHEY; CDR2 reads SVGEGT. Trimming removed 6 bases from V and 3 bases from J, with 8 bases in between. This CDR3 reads CASSLGDTGELFF. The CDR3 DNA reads TGTGCCAGCAGCCTTGGAGACACCGGGGAGCTGTTTTTT.

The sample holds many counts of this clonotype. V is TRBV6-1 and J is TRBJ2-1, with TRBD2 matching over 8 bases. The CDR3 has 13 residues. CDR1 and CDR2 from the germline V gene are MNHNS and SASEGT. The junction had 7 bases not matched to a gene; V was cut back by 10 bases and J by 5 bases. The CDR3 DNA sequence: TGTGCCACCTTGGAGCGGGAGCACAATGAGCAGTTCTTC. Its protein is CATLEREHNEQFF.

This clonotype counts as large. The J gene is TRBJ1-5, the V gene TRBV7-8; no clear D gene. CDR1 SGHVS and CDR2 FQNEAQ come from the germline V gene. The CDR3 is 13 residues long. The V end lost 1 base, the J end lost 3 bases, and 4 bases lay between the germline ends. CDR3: CASSLGNNQPQHF. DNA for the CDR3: TGTGCCAGCAGCTTAGGTAACAATCAGCCCCAGCATTTT.

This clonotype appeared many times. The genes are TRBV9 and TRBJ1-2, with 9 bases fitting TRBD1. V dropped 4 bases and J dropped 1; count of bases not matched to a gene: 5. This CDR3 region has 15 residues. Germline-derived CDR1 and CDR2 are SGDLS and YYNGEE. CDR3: CASSPRTGDNYGYTF. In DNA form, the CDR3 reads TGTGCCAGCAGCCCCCGGACAGGGGATAACTATGGCTACACCTTC.

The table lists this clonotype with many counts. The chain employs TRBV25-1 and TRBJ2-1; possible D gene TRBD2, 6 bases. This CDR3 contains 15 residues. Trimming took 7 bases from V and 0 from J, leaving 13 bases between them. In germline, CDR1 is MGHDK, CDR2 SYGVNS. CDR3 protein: CASTASESSYNEQFF. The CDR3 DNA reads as TGTGCCAGCACCGCTAGCGAAAGCTCCTACAATGAGCAGTTCTTC.

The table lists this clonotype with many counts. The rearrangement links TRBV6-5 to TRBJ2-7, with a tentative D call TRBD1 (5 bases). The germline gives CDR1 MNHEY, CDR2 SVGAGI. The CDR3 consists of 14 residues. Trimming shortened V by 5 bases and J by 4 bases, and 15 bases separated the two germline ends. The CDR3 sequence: CASSPDIWGYEQYV. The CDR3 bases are TGTGCCAGCAGTCCGGACATCTGGGGATACGAGCAGTACGTC.

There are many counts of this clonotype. Here the CDR3 DNA reads TGTGCCAGCAGCCAAATTGGCAATCAGCCCCAGCATTTT. This sequence encodes CASSQIGNQPQHF. The chain recombines TRBV6-5 with TRBJ1-5; no definite D call. Between the trimmed V and J ends, which lost 6 bases and 2 bases, there was a span of 8 bases. There are 13 residues in the CDR3. The germline gives CDR1 MNHEY, CDR2 SVGAGI.

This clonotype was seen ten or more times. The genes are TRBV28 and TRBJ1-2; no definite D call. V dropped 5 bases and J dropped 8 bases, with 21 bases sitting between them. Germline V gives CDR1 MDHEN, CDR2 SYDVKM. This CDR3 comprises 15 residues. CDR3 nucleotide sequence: TGTGCCAGCAGTCCCCCGGGTCCCACTCGAACCGGCTACACCTTC. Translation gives CASSPPGPTRTGYTF.

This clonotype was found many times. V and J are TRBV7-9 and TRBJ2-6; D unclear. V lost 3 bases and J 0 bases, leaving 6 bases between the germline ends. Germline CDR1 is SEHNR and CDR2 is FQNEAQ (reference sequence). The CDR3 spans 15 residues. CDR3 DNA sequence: TGTGCCAGCAGCTTCGATCTCTCTGGGGCCAACGTCCTGACTTTC. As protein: CASSFDLSGANVLTF.

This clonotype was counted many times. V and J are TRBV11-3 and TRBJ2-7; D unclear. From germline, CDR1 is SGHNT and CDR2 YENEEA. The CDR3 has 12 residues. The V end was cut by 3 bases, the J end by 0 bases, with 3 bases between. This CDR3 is CASSFRSYEQYV. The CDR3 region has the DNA TGTGCCAGCAGCTTTCGCTCCTACGAGCAGTACGTC.

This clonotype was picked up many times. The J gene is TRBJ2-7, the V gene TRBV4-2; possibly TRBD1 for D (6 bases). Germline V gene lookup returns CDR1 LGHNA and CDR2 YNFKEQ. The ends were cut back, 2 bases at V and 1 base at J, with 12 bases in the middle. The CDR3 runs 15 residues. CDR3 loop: CASSQKNTGSYEQYF. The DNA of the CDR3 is TGTGCCAGCAGCCAAAAAAATACAGGGTCCTACGAGCAGTACTTC.

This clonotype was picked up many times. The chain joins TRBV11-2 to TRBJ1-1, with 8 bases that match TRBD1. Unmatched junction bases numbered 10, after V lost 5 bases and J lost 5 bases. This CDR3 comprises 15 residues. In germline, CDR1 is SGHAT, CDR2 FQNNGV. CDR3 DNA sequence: TGTGCCAGCAGCCAACAGGGGGGGATCGGGACTGAAGCTTTCTTT. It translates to CASSQQGGIGTEAFF.

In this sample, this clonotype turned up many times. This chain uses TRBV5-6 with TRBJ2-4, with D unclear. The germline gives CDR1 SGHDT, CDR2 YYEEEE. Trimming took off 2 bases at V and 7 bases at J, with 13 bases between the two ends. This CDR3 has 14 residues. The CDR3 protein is CASSLTGPGNIQYF. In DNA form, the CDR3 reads TGTGCCAGCAGCTTAACGGGCCCTGGGAACATTCAGTACTTC.

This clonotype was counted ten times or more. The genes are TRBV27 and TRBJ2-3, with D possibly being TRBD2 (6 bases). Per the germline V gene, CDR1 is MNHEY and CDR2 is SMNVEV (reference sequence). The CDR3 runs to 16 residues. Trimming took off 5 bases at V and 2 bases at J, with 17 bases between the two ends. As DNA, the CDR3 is TGTGCCAGCAGTCCCCTGACCGGAGGGGCCACAGATACGCAGTATTTT. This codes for CASSPLTGGATDTQYF.

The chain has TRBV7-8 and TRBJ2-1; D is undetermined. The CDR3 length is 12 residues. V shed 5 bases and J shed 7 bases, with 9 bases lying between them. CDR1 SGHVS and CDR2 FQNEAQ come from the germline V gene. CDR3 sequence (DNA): TGTGCCAGCAGCCCGGCAATGAATGAGCAGTTCTTC. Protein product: CASSPAMNEQFF.

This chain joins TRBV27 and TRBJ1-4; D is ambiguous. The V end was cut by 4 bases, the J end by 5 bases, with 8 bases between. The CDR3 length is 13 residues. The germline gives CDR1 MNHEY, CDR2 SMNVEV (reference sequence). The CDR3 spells CASSYRLNEKLFF. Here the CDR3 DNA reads TGTGCCAGCAGTTACCGTCTCAATGAAAAACTGTTTTTT.